This is a list of T cell receptor beta chains from one sample in a study of blood T cell repertoires in COVID-19. TCRdb's copy holds only in-frame clones and misses some; the assay was immunoSEQ multiplex PCR. Here the sample spans about 190,000 clones, around 80% being singletons. Sequenced sample: peripheral blood. The receptors shown here come from a woman over 75 with active or convalescent COVID-19. Both conserved end residues are part of each CDR3. Clone size appears in some rows only: once, few, many, or a class for an expanded clone.

>.|TRBV3-1/TRBV3-2|TRBJ1-1
CASSQELGTGTGGTEAFF
>.|TRBV6-5|TRBJ1-2
CASSPTGGLGYGYTF
>.|TRBV13|TRBJ2-7
CASSLPGVRGSYEQYF
>.|TRBV18|TRBJ2-7
CASSPSRQGAGEQYF
>.|TRBV6-4|TRBJ2-3
CASSAGGTGPDTQYF
>.|TRBV19|TRBJ1-5
CASRTKWGGEQPQHF
>.|TRBV6-5|TRBJ1-1
CASSYSAGAMNTEAFF
>.|TRBV2|TRBJ2-3
CASSDGGGGRADTQYF
>.|TRBV23-1|TRBJ2-7
CASSLRQGESHEQYF
>.|TRBV4-1|TRBJ1-1
CASKVAQLAGGSDTEAFF
>.|TRBV29-1|TRBJ2-1
CSVVTGELNEQFF
>.|TRBV7-2|TRBJ2-7
CASSLAGGVGTPAAYEQYF
>.|TRBV18|TRBJ2-7
CASSPPTGYHEQYF
>many|TRBV27|TRBJ2-3
CASRRRGITDTQYF
>.|TRBV2|TRBJ2-6
CASTLLDLAGAPSGANVLTF
>.|TRBV24-1|TRBJ2-3
CATSEAGARSSTDTQYF
>once|TRBV10-3|TRBJ1-2
CAIRVGGSPGYGYTF
>.|TRBV7-9|TRBJ1-1
CASSLSTGGRTEAFF
>once|TRBV27|TRBJ1-5
CASSLTLLTAGGQPQHF
>.|TRBV24-1|TRBJ2-1
CATSETSWGRSSYNEQFF
>.|TRBV18|TRBJ1-1
CASSPAQSNTEAFF
>.|TRBV7-8|TRBJ1-2
CASSPLLYRDRRRGYTF
>.|TRBV5-1|TRBJ2-7
CASSRTGTGPGDEQYF
>.|TRBV4-2|TRBJ2-7
CASSHSTGGAGSSYEQYF
>.|TRBV5-5|TRBJ1-4
CASSLSLGTTNEKLFF
>once|TRBV21-1|TRBJ2-1
CASSKLSSQGRYNEQFF
>.|TRBV5-1|TRBJ1-5
CASSLGGQFGQPQHF
>once|TRBV2|TRBJ1-2
CASSVLRGEGYTF
>.|TRBV29-1|TRBJ1-1
CSATGTGNTEAFF
>.|TRBV27|TRBJ1-2
CASSLVQGGGYTF
>.|TRBV7-9|TRBJ2-3
CASSLASGYSTDTQYF
>once|TRBV25-1|TRBJ1-4
CASSVFGGDEKLFF
>.|TRBV6-2/TRBV6-3|TRBJ2-5
CASSYTWQQETQYF